This T cell receptor beta chain stems from a study of CD8+ T cells in alopecia areata. CDR1 is MNHEY, CDR2 SMNVEV, per germline (reference sequence). V dropped 6 bases and J dropped 1; count of bases not matched to a gene: 1. The CDR3 is made up of 13 amino acids. The treatment: oral pan-JAK inhibitor, 5-10 mg twice daily. PBMCs provided sorted CD4+ and CD8+ T cells. TCR sequencing used cDNA made by reverse transcription of extracted RNA. Some clones are missing from TCRdb's copy, which holds only in-frame ones; the method was immunoSEQ multiplex PCR. This table has around 180,000 clones, just under 65% appearing once.

This sequence joins TRBV27 and TRBJ2-5; 8 bases map to TRBD1. This receptor was obtained from a human donor with alopecia areata. The input for sequencing was CD4+ T cells sorted from blood, taken around week 49, from a patient treated with tofacitinib. CDR3 sequence reads: CASRTGAQETQYF. The DNA for the CDR3 is TGTGCCAGCAGGACAGGGGCCCAAGAGACCCAGTACTTC.